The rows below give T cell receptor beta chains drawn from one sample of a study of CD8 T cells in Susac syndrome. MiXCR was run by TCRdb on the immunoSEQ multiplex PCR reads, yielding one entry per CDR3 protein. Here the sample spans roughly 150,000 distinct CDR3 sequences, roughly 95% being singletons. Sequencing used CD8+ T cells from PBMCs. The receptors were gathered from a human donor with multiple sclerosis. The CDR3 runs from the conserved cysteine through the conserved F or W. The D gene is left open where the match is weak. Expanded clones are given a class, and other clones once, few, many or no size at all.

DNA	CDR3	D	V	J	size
TGTGCTAGCAGCGGGGACCGCGGGGCCAGGGAGACCCAGTACTTC	CASSGDRGARETQYF	TRBD2	TRBV7-7	TRBJ2-5	.
TGTGCCAGCAGTTATGAAATGAACACTGAAGCTTTCTTT	CASSYEMNTEAFF	.	TRBV27	TRBJ1-1	.
TGTGCCAGCTCACCCACAATCCTAGACATGAACACTGAAGCTTTCTTT	CASSPTILDMNTEAFF	.	TRBV18	TRBJ1-1	once
TGTGCCAGCAGCCAGTTCCCGTTAGCGGGGAGCTCCTACGAGCAGTACTTC	CASSQFPLAGSSYEQYF	TRBD2	TRBV3-1	TRBJ2-7	.
TGTGCCAGCAGCTTAGTTGTAAAAGATCCCCAGTATTTT	CASSLVVKDPQYF	.	TRBV11-3	TRBJ2-3	.
TGTGCCAGCACCACCACGACAGGGGCAAATGGCTACACCTTC	CASTTTTGANGYTF	TRBD1	TRBV7-8	TRBJ1-2	.
TGCAGTGCCCTGGGACAGGGGGCGCCTAACTATGGCTACACCTTC	CSALGQGAPNYGYTF	TRBD1	TRBV20-1	TRBJ1-2	.
TGTGCCAGCAGTGGCACAAAGGGGGTACTCTCAGTAGGTGGCTACACCTTC	CASSGTKGVLSVGGYTF	.	TRBV25-1	TRBJ1-2	.
TGTGCCTGGAGAAGAGGTGGTGTCACTGAAGCTTTCTTT	CAWRRGGVTEAFF	.	TRBV30	TRBJ1-1	.
TGTGCCACCAGCACTAGGACAGGGTCTCCCTACGAGCAGTACTTC	CATSTRTGSPYEQYF	TRBD1	TRBV15	TRBJ2-7	once
TGTGCCAGCAGCGTTAATCAGCTTTACAATGAGCAGTTCTTC	CASSVNQLYNEQFF	.	TRBV9	TRBJ2-1	.
TGTGCCTGGAATAGTGGCGGGGCCAAAAACATTCAGTACTTC	CAWNSGGAKNIQYF	.	TRBV30	TRBJ2-4	few
TGTGCCAGCAGCCGCTCGGGTGAGCCTGAGCAGTTCTTC	CASSRSGEPEQFF	.	TRBV6-5	TRBJ2-1	.
TGTGCTAGTGGGCGGGGCAGTCAAGAGACCCAGTACTTC	CASGRGSQETQYF	.	TRBV12-5	TRBJ2-5	.
TGTGCTAGTGGTTTGGACCGGGACAGGGTGACAGATACGCAGTATTTT	CASGLDRDRVTDTQYF	TRBD1	TRBV12-5	TRBJ2-3	.
TGTGCCAGCAGCCATCGGCGTTACAATGAGCAGTTCTTC	CASSHRRYNEQFF	.	TRBV3-1	TRBJ2-1	.
TGTGCCAGCAGCCATCAGCGCAATGAGCAGTTCTTC	CASSHQRNEQFF	.	TRBV7-9	TRBJ2-1	.
TGCAGCGTTCGCGGGGGGGTTAACACAGATACGCAGTATTTT	CSVRGGVNTDTQYF	TRBD2	TRBV29-1	TRBJ2-3	.
TGTGCCAGCAGGGAGGACAATCAGCCCCAGCATTTT	CASREDNQPQHF	.	TRBV12-3/TRBV12-4	TRBJ1-5	.
TGCAGCGTCTACAGGGGAAGCGAAGCTTTCTTT	CSVYRGSEAFF	TRBD1	TRBV29-1	TRBJ1-1	once
TGCAGCGTTGAAGATTCGGGACTAGCGGGGGTTCGCTCTGGGGCCAACGTCCTGACTTTC	CSVEDSGLAGVRSGANVLTF	TRBD2	TRBV29-1	TRBJ2-6	.
TGTGCCAGCAGCTTTCTCAGTGTCAATGAGCAGTTCTTC	CASSFLSVNEQFF	.	TRBV7-9	TRBJ2-1	.
TGTGCCAGCAGCTTAGTAGTAGCGGACCAAGAGACCCAGTACTTC	CASSLVVADQETQYF	.	TRBV7-9	TRBJ2-5	once
TGTGCCAGCAGCCCACCGGGACAGGGACTGAGTGAAAAACTGTTTTTT	CASSPPGQGLSEKLFF	TRBD1	TRBV7-9	TRBJ1-4	.
TGTGCCAGCAGCTCCACAGGGATGGGGGCCAACGTCCTGACTTTC	CASSSTGMGANVLTF	.	TRBV7-2	TRBJ2-6	.
TGCAGCGTTAATGACGGGAAGAACACTGAAGCTTTCTTT	CSVNDGKNTEAFF	.	TRBV29-1	TRBJ1-1	.
TGCAGTGCTAGCGGGGGGCTGAGCACAGATACGCAGTATTTT	CSASGGLSTDTQYF	.	TRBV20-1	TRBJ2-3	.
TGTGCCTGGAGTGCTTACTACAATGAGCAGTTCTTC	CAWSAYYNEQFF	.	TRBV30	TRBJ2-1	.
TGTGCCACCAGCAGAGATCCTCCCCTAAAAGTAACCTACGAGCAGTACTTC	CATSRDPPLKVTYEQYF	.	TRBV15	TRBJ2-7	.
TGTGCCAGCAGCCAAGATCAAGTCAGGATGAGCTCCTACAATGAGCAGTTCTTC	CASSQDQVRMSSYNEQFF	.	TRBV3-1	TRBJ2-1	.
TGTGCCATCAGTGAGACAGGGGGAGGCCAAGAGACCCAGTACTTC	CAISETGGGQETQYF	TRBD1	TRBV10-3	TRBJ2-5	.
TGTGCCAGCAGCTTGGGACAGGGGACCGGGGAGCTGTTTTTT	CASSLGQGTGELFF	TRBD1	TRBV7-9	TRBJ2-2	few
TGTGCCAGCCCGGGGGGGGACTATGGCTACACCTTC	CASPGGDYGYTF	.	TRBV2	TRBJ1-2	.
TGCAGTGCTAGAGGGATTGGCCAGGGCAATCAGCCCCAGCATTTT	CSARGIGQGNQPQHF	.	TRBV20-1	TRBJ1-5	few
TGTGCCAGCAGTCCCCTAGGTCGCAAAAACATTCAGTACTTC	CASSPLGRKNIQYF	.	TRBV6-5	TRBJ2-4	.
TGTGCCAGCAGTTCTAGTGGGGACCCTGAAGCTTTCTTT	CASSSSGDPEAFF	.	TRBV11-2	TRBJ1-1	.
TGTGCCAGCAGCATCCTGGGGACCCAGTACTTC	CASSILGTQYF	.	TRBV11-2	TRBJ2-5	.
TGTGCCAGCAGTGAACGGGGGGGTTATCAGCCCCAGCATTTT	CASSERGGYQPQHF	.	TRBV6-1	TRBJ1-5	.
TGTGCCAGTAGCTTTGGGACGGAGAACACTGAAGCTTTCTTT	CASSFGTENTEAFF	.	TRBV19	TRBJ1-1	few
TGCGCCAGCAGCCCCGTGACCGGGACAGGCAATGAGCAGTTCTTC	CASSPVTGTGNEQFF	TRBD1	TRBV4-1	TRBJ2-1	.